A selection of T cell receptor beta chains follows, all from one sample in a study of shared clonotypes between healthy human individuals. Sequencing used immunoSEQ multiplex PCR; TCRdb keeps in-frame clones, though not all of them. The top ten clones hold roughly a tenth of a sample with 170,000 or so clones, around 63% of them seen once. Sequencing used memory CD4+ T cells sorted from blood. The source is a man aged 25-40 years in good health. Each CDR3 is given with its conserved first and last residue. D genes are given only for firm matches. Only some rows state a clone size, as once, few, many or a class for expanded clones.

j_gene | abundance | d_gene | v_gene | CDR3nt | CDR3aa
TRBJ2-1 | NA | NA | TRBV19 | TGTGCCACCGCTAGCCGCTCCTACAATGAGCAGTTCTTC | CATASRSYNEQFF
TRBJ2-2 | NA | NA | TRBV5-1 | TGCGCCAGCAGCCCGGAGCCTGGGAACGGGGAGCTGTTTTTT | CASSPEPGNGELFF
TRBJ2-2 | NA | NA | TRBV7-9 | TGTGCCAGCAGCTTAAGGGGATCCCCCGGGGAGCTGTTTTTT | CASSLRGSPGELFF
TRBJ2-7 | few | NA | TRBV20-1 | TGCAGTGCTAGCAGGGTTGACGAGCAGTACTTC | CSASRVDEQYF
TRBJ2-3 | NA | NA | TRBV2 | TGTGCCAGCAGACCTAGGCCGAGCACAGATACGCAGTATTTT | CASRPRPSTDTQYF
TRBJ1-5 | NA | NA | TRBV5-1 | TGCGCCAGCAGCTTGGATCCGAAGGGTAAGCCCCAGCATTTT | CASSLDPKGKPQHF
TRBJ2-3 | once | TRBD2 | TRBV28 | TGTGCCAGCAGCTGGGCCCTAGCGGGAGGGCCGGATACGCAGTATTTT | CASSWALAGGPDTQYF
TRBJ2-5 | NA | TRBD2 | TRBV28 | TGTGCCAGCAGTTTCTCAGCGGGAGGAAGGGAGACCCAGTACTTC | CASSFSAGGRETQYF
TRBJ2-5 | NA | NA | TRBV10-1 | TGCGCCAGCAGTGAGTCTGGGGACTACCAAGAGACCCAGTACTTC | CASSESGDYQETQYF
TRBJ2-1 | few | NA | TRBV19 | TGTGCCAGTAGTCGAGGGGTGGGGGACTACAATGAGCAGTTCTTC | CASSRGVGDYNEQFF
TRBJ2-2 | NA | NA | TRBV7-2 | TGTGCCAGCAGCCGCATCAGGACCGGGGAGCTGTTTTTT | CASSRIRTGELFF
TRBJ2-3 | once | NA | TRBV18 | TGTGCCAGCTCACCCCAGCGGACTAGCACAGATACGCAGTATTTT | CASSPQRTSTDTQYF
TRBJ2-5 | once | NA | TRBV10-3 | TGTGCCATCAGTGAGTCGATCGGGAGCGAGACCCAGTACTTC | CAISESIGSETQYF
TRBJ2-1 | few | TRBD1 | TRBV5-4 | TGTGCCAGCAGCCCCGGGACAGCCAATGAGCAGTTCTTC | CASSPGTANEQFF
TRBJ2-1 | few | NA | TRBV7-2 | TGTGCCAGCAGCTTAGTGGTTGGACGGAATAATGAGCAGTTCTTC | CASSLVVGRNNEQFF
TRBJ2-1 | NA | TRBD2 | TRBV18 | TGTGCCAGCTCAGACTATAGCGGGAGTACCTACAATGAGCAGTTCTTC | CASSDYSGSTYNEQFF
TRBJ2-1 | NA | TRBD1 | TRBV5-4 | TGTGCCAGCAGCATCGGACAGGGGTCATACAATGAGCAGTTCTTC | CASSIGQGSYNEQFF
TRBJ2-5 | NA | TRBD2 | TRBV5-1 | TGCGCCAGCAGCAGCTCCACTAGCGGCGGGACCCAGTACTTC | CASSSSTSGGTQYF
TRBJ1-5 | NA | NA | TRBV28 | TGTGCCAGCAGTTTTCTGGGGGCGGGTGATCAGCCCCAGCATTTT | CASSFLGAGDQPQHF
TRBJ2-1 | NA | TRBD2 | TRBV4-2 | TGTGCCAGCAGCCAAATAGCGGGAGTAGATGAGCAGTTCTTC | CASSQIAGVDEQFF
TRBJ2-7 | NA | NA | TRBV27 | TGTGCCAGCAGAAGCCCTCCCTCCTACGAGCAGTACTTC | CASRSPPSYEQYF
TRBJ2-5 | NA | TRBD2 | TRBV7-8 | TGTGCCAGCAGCTTTAGGACTAGCGGGAGAGAGACCCAGTACTTC | CASSFRTSGRETQYF
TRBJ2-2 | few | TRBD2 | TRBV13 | TGTGCCAGCAGCTCTAGGGCGACTAGCGGGATAAACACCGGGGAGCTGTTTTTT | CASSSRATSGINTGELFF
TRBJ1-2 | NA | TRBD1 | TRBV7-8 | TGTGCCAGCAGCTCCGGGACAGCAACTAACTATGGCTACACCTTC | CASSSGTATNYGYTF
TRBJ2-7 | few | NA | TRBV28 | TGTGCCAGCAGCCGGGGCAAGCAGTACTTC | CASSRGKQYF
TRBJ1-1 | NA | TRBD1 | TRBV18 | TGTGCCAGCTCACCACCAAAGGGGGCGAGGACTGAAGCTTTCTTT | CASSPPKGARTEAFF
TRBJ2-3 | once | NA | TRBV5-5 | TGTGCCAGCAGCCAGCGAAATTTTTTCACAGATACGCAGTATTTT | CASSQRNFFTDTQYF
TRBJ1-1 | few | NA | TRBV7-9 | TGTGCCAGCAGTCAGGGGTCTCGCACTGAAGCTTTCTTT | CASSQGSRTEAFF
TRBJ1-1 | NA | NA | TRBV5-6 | TGTGCCAGCAGCTTTTACGGGGAAACAGGCACTGAAGCTTTCTTT | CASSFYGETGTEAFF
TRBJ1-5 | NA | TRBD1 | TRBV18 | TGTGCCAGCTCACCAGAGGGGGCAGGTCAGCCCCAGCATTTT | CASSPEGAGQPQHF
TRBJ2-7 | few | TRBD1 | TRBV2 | TGTGCCAGCAGCAAAGACACCAGGGGGCAATCAGGCGAGCAGTACTTC | CASSKDTRGQSGEQYF
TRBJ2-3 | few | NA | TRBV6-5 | TGTGCCAGCAGTTACTCGGACTTCACAGATACGCAGTATTTT | CASSYSDFTDTQYF
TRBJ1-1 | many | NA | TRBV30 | TGTGCCTGGAGGGGGAGGGCGGAGAGCAGGGCTTTCTTT | CAWRGRAESRAFF
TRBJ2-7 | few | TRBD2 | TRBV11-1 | TGTGCCAGCAGCCTCCGACTAGCGGGGCCCTACGAGCAGTACTTC | CASSLRLAGPYEQYF
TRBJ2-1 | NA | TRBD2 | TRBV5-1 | TGCGCCAGCAGCTTGGTCCTAGCGGGAGGGCGAGCAAATGAGCAGTTCTTC | CASSLVLAGGRANEQFF
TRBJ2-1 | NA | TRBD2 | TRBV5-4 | TGTGCCAGCAGTAGACCGGGACTAGCGGGACAAGATGAGCAGTTCTTC | CASSRPGLAGQDEQFF
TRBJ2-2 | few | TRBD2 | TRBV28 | TGTGCCAGCAGTCCTCGTTTAGCGGGAGCCACCGGGGAGCTGTTTTTT | CASSPRLAGATGELFF
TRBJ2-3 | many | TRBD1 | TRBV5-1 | TGCGCCAGCAGCGTCGGACAGGGCGTTCAAGATACGCAGTATTTT | CASSVGQGVQDTQYF
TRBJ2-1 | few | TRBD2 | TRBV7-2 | TGTGCCAGCAGCTTCGCCGGGAGGAGCTCCTACAATGAGCAGTTCTTC | CASSFAGRSSYNEQFF
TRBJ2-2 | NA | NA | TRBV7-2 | TGTGCCAGCAGCTTAGTTCGGGAAGTAACCGGGGAGCTGTTTTTT | CASSLVREVTGELFF
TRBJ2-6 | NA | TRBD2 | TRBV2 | TGTGCCAGCAGTGCAGGACTAGCGGCTGGGGCCAACGTCCTGACTTTC | CASSAGLAAGANVLTF
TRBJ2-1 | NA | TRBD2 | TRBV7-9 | TGTGCCAGCAGCTTAAGTCGGACTAGCGGGTACAATGAGCAGTTCTTC | CASSLSRTSGYNEQFF
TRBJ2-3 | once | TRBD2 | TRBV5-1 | TGCGCCAGCAGGCGGCTAGCGGGAGGGCCTGATACGCAGTATTTT | CASRRLAGGPDTQYF
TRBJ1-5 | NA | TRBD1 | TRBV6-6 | TGTGCCAGCAGGCGCGGGACAGGGGGGAGCAATCAGCCCCAGCATTTT | CASRRGTGGSNQPQHF
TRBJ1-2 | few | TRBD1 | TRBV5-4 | TGTGCCAGCAGCTTCTACGGGACAGGGAACTATGGCTACACCTTC | CASSFYGTGNYGYTF
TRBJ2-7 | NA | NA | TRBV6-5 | TGTGCCAGCAGTTACGGTCAGGGGCAAACCTACGAGCAGTACTTC | CASSYGQGQTYEQYF
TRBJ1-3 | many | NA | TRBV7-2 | TGTGCCAGCAGCTTACAGAACTCTGGAAACACCATATATTTT | CASSLQNSGNTIYF
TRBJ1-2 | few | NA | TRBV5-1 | TGCGCCAGCAGCCCCCAAAACACGGGCGGTGGCTACACCTTC | CASSPQNTGGGYTF